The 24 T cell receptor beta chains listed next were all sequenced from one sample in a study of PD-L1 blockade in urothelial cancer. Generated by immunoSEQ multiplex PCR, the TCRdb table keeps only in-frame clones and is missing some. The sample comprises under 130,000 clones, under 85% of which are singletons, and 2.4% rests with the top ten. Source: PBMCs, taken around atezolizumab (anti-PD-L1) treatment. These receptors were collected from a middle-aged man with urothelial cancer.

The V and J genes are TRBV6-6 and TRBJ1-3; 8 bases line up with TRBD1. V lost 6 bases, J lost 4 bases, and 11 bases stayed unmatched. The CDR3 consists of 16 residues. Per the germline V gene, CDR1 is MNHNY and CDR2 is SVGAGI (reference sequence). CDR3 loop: CASSRTDRGDGNTIYF. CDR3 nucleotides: TGTGCCAGCAGCCGAACCGACAGGGGAGACGGAAACACCATATATTTT.

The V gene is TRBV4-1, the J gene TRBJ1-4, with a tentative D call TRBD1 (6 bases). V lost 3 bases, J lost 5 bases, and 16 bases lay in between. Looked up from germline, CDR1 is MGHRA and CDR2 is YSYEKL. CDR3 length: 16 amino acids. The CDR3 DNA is TGCGCCAGCAGCCAGTGGCCGGGACAAAAGAATGAAAAACTGTTTTTT. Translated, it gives CASSQWPGQKNEKLFF.

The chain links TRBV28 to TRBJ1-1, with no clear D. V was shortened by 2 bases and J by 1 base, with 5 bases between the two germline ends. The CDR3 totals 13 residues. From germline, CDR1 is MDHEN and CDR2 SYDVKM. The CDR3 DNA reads TGTGCCAGCAGTTTACCAGAGAACACTGAAGCTTTCTTT. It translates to CASSLPENTEAFF.

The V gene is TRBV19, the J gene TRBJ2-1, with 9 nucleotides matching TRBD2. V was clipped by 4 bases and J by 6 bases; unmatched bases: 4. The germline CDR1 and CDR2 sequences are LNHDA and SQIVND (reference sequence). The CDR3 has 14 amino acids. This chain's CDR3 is CASSTGLAANEQFF. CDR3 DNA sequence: TGTGCCAGTAGTACGGGACTAGCTGCCAATGAGCAGTTCTTC. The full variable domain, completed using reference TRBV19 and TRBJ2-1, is DGGITQSPKYLFRKEGQNVTLSCEQNLNHDAMYWYRQDPGQGLRLIYYSQIVNDFQKGDIAEGYSVSREKKESFPLTVTSAQKNPTAFYLCASSTGLAANEQFFGPGTRLTVL.

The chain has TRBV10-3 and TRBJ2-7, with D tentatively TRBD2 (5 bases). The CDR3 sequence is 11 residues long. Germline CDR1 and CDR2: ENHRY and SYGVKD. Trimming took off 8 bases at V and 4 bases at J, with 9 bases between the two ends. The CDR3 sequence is CAIRTAYEQYF. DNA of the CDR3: TGTGCCATCCGGACTGCTTACGAGCAGTACTTC.

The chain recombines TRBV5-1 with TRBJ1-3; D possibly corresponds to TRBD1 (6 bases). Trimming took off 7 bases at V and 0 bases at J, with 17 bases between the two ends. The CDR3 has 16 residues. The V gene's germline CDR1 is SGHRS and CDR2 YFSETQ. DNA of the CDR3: TGCGCCAGCCTTCGACAGGAACAATCCTCTGGAAACACCATATATTTT. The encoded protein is CASLRQEQSSGNTIYF.

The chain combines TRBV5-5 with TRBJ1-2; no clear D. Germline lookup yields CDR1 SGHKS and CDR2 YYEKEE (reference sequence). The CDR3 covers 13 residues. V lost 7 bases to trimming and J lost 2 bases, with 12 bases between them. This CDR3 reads CASHPRENYGYTF. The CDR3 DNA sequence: TGTGCCAGCCATCCCCGGGAGAACTATGGCTACACCTTC.

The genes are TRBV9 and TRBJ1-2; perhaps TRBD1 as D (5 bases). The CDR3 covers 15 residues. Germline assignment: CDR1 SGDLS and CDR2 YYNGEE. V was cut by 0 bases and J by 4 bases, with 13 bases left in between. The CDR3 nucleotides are TGTGCCAGCAGCGTAGGGCAGGGTAGTTCCTATGGCTACACCTTC. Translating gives CASSVGQGSSYGYTF.

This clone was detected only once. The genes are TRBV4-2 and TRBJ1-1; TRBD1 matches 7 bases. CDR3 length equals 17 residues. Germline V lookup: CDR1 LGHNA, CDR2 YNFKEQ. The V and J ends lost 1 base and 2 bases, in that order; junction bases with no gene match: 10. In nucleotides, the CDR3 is TGTGCCAGCAGCCAAGGGGGCAGGGGGTTGGGAAACACTGAAGCTTTCTTT. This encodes CASSQGGRGLGNTEAFF.

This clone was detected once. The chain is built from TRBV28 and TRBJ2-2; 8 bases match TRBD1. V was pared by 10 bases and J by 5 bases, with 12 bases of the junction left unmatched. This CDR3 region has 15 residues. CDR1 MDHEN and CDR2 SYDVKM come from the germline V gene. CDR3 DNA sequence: TGTGCCAACCTCTGGGGACAGGCACAAACCGGGGAGCTGTTTTTT. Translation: CANLWGQAQTGELFF.

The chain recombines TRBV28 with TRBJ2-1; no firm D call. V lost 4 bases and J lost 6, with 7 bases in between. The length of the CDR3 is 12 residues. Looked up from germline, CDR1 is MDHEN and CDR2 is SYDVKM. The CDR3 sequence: CASSSGFNEQFF. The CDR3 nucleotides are TGTGCCAGCAGTTCCGGTTTCAATGAGCAGTTCTTC.

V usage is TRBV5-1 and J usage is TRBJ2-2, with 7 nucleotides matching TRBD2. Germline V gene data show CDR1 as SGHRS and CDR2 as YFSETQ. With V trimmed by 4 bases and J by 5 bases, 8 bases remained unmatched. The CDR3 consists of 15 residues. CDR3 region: CASSPRLADTGELFF. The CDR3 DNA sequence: TGCGCCAGCAGCCCTCGACTAGCAGATACCGGGGAGCTGTTTTTT.

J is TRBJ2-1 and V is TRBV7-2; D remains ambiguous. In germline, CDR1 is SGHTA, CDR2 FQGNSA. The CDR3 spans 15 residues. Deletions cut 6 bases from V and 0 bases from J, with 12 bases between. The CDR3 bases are TGTGCCAGCAGTGCAAACCCGAGCTCCTACAATGAGCAGTTCTTC. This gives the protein CASSANPSSYNEQFF. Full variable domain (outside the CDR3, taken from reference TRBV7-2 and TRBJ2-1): GAGVSQSPSNKVTEKGKDVELRCDPISGHTALYWYRQSLGQGLEFLIYFQGNSAPDKSGLPSDRFSAERTGGSVSTLTIQRTQQEDSAVYLCASSANPSSYNEQFFGPGTRLTVL.

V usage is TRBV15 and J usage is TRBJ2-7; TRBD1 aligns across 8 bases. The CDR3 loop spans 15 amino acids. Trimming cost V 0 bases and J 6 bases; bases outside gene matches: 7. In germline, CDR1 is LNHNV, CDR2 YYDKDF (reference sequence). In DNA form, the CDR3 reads TGTGCCACCAGCAGAGATCCCAGGGGGCAGGTCGAGCAGTACTTC. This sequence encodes CATSRDPRGQVEQYF.

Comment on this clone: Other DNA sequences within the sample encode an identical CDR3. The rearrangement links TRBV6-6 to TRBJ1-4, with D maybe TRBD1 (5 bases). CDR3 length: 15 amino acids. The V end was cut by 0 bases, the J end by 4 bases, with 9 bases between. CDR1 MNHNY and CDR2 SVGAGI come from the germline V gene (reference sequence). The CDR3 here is CASSYSGQSNEKLFF. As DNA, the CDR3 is TGTGCCAGCAGTTACTCGGGGCAGAGTAATGAAAAACTGTTTTTT.

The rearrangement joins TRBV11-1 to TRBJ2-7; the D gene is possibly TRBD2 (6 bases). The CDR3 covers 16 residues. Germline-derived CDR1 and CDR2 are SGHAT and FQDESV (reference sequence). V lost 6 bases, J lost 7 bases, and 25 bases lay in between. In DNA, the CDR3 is TGTGCCAGCAGGCTAGGCCGAACAGGAGGGCCTGGAGAGCAGTACTTC. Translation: CASRLGRTGGPGEQYF.

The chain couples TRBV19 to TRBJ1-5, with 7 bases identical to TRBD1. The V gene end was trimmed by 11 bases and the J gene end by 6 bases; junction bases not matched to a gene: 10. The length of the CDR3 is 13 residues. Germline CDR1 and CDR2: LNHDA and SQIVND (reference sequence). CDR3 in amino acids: CAGHQGEFQPQHF. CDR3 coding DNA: TGTGCCGGGCACCAGGGGGAGTTTCAGCCCCAGCATTTT.

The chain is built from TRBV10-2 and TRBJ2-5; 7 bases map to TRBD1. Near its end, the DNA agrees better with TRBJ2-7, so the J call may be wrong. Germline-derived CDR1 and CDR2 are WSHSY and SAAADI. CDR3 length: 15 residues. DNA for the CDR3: TGCGCCAGCAGTGAGTCGAGGGACAGCATCTACGAGCAGTACTTC. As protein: CASSESRDSIYEQYF.

The CDR3 DNA sequence: TGTGCCAGCAGCTTTTTTACGGGCAATGAGCAGTTCTTC. This codes for CASSFFTGNEQFF. The chain combines TRBV7-6 with TRBJ2-1, with D unresolved. V was clipped by 3 bases and J by 6 bases, with 9 bases between them. The CDR3 sequence is 13 residues long. CDR1 and CDR2 from the germline V gene are SGHVS and FNYEAQ. The complete variable domain, with remaining parts taken from reference TRBV7-6 and TRBJ2-1, reads GAGVSQSPRYKVTKRGQDVALRCDPISGHVSLYWYRQALGQGPEFLTYFNYEAQQDKSGLPNDRFSAERPEGSISTLTIQRTEQRDSAMYRCASSFFTGNEQFFGPGTRLTVL.

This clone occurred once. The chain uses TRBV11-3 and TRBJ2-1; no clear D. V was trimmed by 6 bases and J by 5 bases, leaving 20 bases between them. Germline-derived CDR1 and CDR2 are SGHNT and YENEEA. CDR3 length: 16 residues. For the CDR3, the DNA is TGTGCCAGCAGTCGGATGTCGACTCCTTTTGACAATGAGCAGTTCTTC. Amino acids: CASSRMSTPFDNEQFF.

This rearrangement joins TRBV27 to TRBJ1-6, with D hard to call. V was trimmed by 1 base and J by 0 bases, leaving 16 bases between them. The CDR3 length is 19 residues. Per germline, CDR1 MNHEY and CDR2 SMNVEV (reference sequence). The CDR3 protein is CASSLYRALGSSYNSPLHF. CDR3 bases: TGTGCCAGCAGTTTATACCGGGCCTTAGGGAGCTCCTATAATTCACCCCTCCACTTT.

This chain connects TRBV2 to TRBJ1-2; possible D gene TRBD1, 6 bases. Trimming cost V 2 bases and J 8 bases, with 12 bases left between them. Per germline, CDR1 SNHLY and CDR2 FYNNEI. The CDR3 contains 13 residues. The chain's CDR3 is CASSEQGTGGYTF. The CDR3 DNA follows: TGTGCCAGCAGTGAACAGGGGACGGGCGGCTACACCTTC.

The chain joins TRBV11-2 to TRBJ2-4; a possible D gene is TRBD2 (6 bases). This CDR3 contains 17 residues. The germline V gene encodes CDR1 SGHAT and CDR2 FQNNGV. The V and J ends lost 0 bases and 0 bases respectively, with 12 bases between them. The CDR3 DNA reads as TGTGCCAGCAGCTTAGATAGCCAGGGACTAGCCAAAAACATTCAGTACTTC. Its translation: CASSLDSQGLAKNIQYF. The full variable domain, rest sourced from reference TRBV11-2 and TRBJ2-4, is EAGVAQSPRYKIIEKRQSVAFWCNPISGHATLYWYQQILGQGPKLLIQFQNNGVVDDSQLPKDRFSAERLKGVDSTLKIQPAKLEDSAVYLCASSLDSQGLAKNIQYFGAGTRLSVL.

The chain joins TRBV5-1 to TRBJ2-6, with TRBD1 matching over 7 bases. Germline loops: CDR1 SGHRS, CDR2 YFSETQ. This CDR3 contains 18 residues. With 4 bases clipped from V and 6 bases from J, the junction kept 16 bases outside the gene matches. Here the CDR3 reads CASSPRDRTSGVANVLTF. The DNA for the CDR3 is TGCGCCAGCAGCCCCCGGGACAGAACCTCTGGTGTGGCCAACGTCCTGACTTTC.